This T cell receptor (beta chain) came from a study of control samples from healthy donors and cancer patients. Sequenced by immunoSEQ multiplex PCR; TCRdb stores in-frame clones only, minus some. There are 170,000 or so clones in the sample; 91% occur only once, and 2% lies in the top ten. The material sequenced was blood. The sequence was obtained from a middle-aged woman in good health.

The CDR3 nucleotides are TGCGCCAGCAGCGCGGGCGGGACTAGCGGGGGAGATACGCAGTATTTT. It encodes CASSAGGTSGGDTQYF. This chain joins TRBV5-1 and TRBJ2-3, with TRBD2 matching 14 bases. Losses at the gene ends were 4 bases for V and 5 bases for J; bases not matched to a gene: 6. The CDR3 has 16 residues. Germline V gives CDR1 SGHRS, CDR2 YFSETQ.